This TCR beta chain was profiled in a study of T-cell reconstitution after alpha-beta-depleted transplantation in children (dated by TCRdb to the mid-2010s). In terms of the full investigation: The study quantitatively tracked T-cell immune reconstitution after TCRalphabeta/CD19-depleted allogeneic hematopoietic cell transplantation in children using TCR repertoire profiling. The research as a whole found: The high TCRbeta diversity at day 60 in some patients was ascribed to recipient T cells and intrathymic progenitors that had survived conditioning. Over subsequent months, a decline in hyperexpanded clone frequencies was noted, and after one year, T-cell counts and TCRbeta diversity were mostly ascribed to newly produced T cells. The apparently early alphabetaT-cell count recovery about two months after transplant was reportedly dependent on only several hundred rapidly expanded clones derived from non-depleted graft cells.

Per the publication, the treatment or condition label means: allogeneic hematopoietic cell transplantation with graft depleted of TCRalphabeta T cells and CD19 B cells. The children who served as transplant recipients had been given grafts of TCRalphabeta/CD19-depleted allogeneic hematopoietic cells. This clonotype was counted at least ten times. Its antigen target is currently unknown. Base qualities are not at hand, and no much larger clone is one base apart. Between the V and J ends, shortened by 3 bases and 0 bases respectively, the junction contains 12 bases. Reading from cysteine to phenylalanine, the CDR3 counts 16 amino acids. Only CDR3 DNA is held: 48 bases, read in frame from base 1. The method behind the library was PCR. For sequencing, an Illumina HiSeq 2500 was employed. To normalize quantification of the TCRbeta repertoire, the TCR libraries were built with molecular barcoding that relied on unique molecular identifiers. TCRdb applied fastp at Q25 and MiXCR to the public reads, then kept only in-frame beta chains. When rows share a CDR3 protein, they turn into one entry using the most common DNA and genes. For this sample the table gives hundreds of thousands of distinct CDR3 sequences, of which less than 9% were detected only once. Jointly, the top ten make up 6.3% of the sample.

The chain is made from TRBV12-3 or TRBV12-4 and TRBJ2-4; confidence is insufficient to name the D gene. This specimen was PBMCs, mostly from graft donor cells, taken 180 days after TCRalphabeta/CD19-depleted stem cell transplant. This receptor was taken from a male patient aged 5 to 17 who had a stem cell transplant for acute lymphoblastic leukemia, so the T cells may come from the graft donor. The CDR3: CASSFPTLIAKNIQYF. The DNA reads TGTGCCAGCAGTTTCCCCACACTCATAGCCAAAAACATTCAGTACTTC.